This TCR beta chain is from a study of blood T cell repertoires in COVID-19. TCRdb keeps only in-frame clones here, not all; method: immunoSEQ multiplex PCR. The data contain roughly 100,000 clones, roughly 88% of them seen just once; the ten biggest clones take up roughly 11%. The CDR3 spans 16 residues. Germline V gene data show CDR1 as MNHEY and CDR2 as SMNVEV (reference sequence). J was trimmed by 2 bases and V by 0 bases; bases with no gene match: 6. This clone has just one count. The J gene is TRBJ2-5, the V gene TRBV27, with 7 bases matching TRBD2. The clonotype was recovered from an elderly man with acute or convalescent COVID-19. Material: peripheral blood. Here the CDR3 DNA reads TGTGCCAGCAGTTTATCGGGCGGGAGACCTCAAGAGACCCAGTACTTC. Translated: CASSLSGGRPQETQYF.